The T cell receptor (beta chain) described here comes from a study of monozygotic twins with inflammatory bowel disease. Study outcomes and limitations: Compared with healthy co-twins, IBD patients showed reduced TCRbeta repertoire diversity by inverse Simpson.

As regards this clonotype: Antigen: not known.

Germline lookup yields CDR1 DFQATT and CDR2 SNEGSKA (reference sequence). This CDR3 spans 12 amino acids. Each CDR3 protein gets one entry in TCRdb, which reprocessed the 5' RACE reads and gives no DNA. The sample totals approximately 400,000 distinct CDR3 sequences. The sequencing sample was made of blood. The chain combines TRBV20-1 with TRBJ2-3; TCRdb's D call, TRBD1, is unchecked because there is no DNA. This clonotype was obtained from a human donor with ulcerative colitis or Crohn's disease, or a healthy co-twin of an affected twin (not recorded which). CDR3 residues: CSVAGAGDTQYF.